Listed below are T cell receptor beta chains from one sample, sequenced in a study of CD8+CD57+ T cells in acquired aplastic anemia. MiXCR, run by TCRdb on the reads, gives a single entry per CDR3 protein. The table includes 150,000 to 200,000 distinct CDR3 sequences, less than 60% detected once. Material for sequencing was sorted CD4+, CD8+, or CD8+CD57+ T cells (not recorded which) from PBMCs. The receptors stem from a human donor with aplastic anemia. Both conserved end residues are trimmed from each CDR3.

V gene	J gene	CDR3 length	CDR3 protein
TRBV12-3/TRBV12-4	TRBJ2-7	11	ASSPSFGYEQY
TRBV7-6	TRBJ2-3	13	ASSLNAGYTDTQY
TRBV9	TRBJ2-7	11	ASSATDSYEQY
TRBV12-3/TRBV12-4	TRBJ2-5	11	ASSLLSVKTQY
TRBV10-3	TRBJ2-7	12	AISESRVREEQY
TRBV7-2	TRBJ2-3	12	ASSVSQSTDTQY
TRBV7-8	TRBJ1-1	11	ASSLAEEGEAF
TRBV10-3	TRBJ1-6	11	AISESGGSPLH
TRBV5-1	TRBJ2-3	14	ASSPGLSRVTDTQY
TRBV29-1	TRBJ1-1	10	SVTRSNTEAF
TRBV11-3	TRBJ2-5	12	ASSLEGSDWTQY
TRBV20-1	TRBJ2-7	13	SAVSGQGIAYEQY
TRBV6-1	TRBJ1-3	14	ASTKTGTYSGNTIY
TRBV5-1	TRBJ1-4	13	ASSQGQGKGEKLF
TRBV29-1	TRBJ2-1	12	SVVGVAGGPVMF
TRBV20-1	TRBJ1-2	10	SASSVNYGYT
TRBV4-1	TRBJ1-1	12	ASSRNDRDTEAF
TRBV2	TRBJ1-1	12	ASRNNRVNTEAF
TRBV5-5	TRBJ1-3	12	ASSPQGAGNTIY
TRBV5-5	TRBJ2-7	12	ASSFLAVSYEQY
TRBV18	TRBJ1-1	14	ASSPRSETMNTEAF
TRBV5-6	TRBJ2-2	13	ASSLWDRDSGELF
TRBV10-1	TRBJ1-1	12	ASSGGSYNTEAF
TRBV12-3/TRBV12-4	TRBJ2-5	11	ASSLSGSETQY
TRBV5-4	TRBJ2-7	13	ASSLAGVKDYEQY
TRBV29-1	TRBJ2-3	11	SVEGTSTDTQY
TRBV20-1	TRBJ2-7	11	SARTGLSYEQY
TRBV6-1	TRBJ1-3	12	ASSGNLPGNTIY
TRBV9	TRBJ2-3	14	ASSVGVVGGGDTQY
TRBV7-9	TRBJ2-3	9	ASSTLPTQY
TRBV24-1	TRBJ1-5	10	ATSDANQPQH
TRBV2	TRBJ2-5	10	ASTGLVPTQY
TRBV20-1	TRBJ1-2	12	SAWEQGAPRGYT
TRBV12-3/TRBV12-4	TRBJ1-1	12	ASTGGTPNTEAF
TRBV7-3	TRBJ2-1	14	ASSFRPGPRPDEQF
TRBV5-8	TRBJ2-3	12	ASSLEGLGDTQY
TRBV20-1	TRBJ2-2	12	SAPDRANTGELF
TRBV2	TRBJ1-4	11	ASNLGGYEKLF
TRBV5-6	TRBJ2-7	12	ASGFGTGNYEQY
TRBV6-5	TRBJ2-3	12	ASSSALAADTQY
TRBV2	TRBJ1-5	12	ASRGRQENQPQH
TRBV2	TRBJ1-2	8	ASKEGGYT
TRBV10-1	TRBJ1-1	11	ASSETGGTEAF
TRBV7-6	TRBJ2-7	13	ASSSGQAGTYEQY
TRBV15	TRBJ2-7	10	ATASRAYEQY
TRBV12-3/TRBV12-4	TRBJ1-2	11	ASSQTGRVGYT
TRBV14	TRBJ1-6	11	ASRQGANSPLH
TRBV5-6	TRBJ2-5	12	ASSRGVAGETQY
TRBV5-1	TRBJ1-2	12	ASSLVGVNYGYT
TRBV29-1	TRBJ1-1	11	SVGLGMVTEAF
TRBV5-1	TRBJ2-7	13	ASSWTSGQGYEQY